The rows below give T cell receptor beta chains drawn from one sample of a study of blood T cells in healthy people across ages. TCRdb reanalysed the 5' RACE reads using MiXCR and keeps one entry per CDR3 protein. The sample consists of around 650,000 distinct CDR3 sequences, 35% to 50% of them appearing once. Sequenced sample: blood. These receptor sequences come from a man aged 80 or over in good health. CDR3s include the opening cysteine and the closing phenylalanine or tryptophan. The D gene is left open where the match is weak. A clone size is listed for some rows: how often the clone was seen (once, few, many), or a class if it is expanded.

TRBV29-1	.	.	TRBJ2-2	TGCAGCGTTGGGGGGGGACAGTCGAACACCGGGGAGCTGTTTTTT	CSVGGGQSNTGELFF
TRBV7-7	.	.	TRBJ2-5	TGTGCCAGCAGCCTAACCGGGATCGGGGAGACCCAGTACTTC	CASSLTGIGETQYF
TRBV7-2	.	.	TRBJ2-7	TGTGCCAGCAGCCCCGACTTGAGGACAGCGGGCTCCTACGAGCAGTACTTC	CASSPDLRTAGSYEQYF
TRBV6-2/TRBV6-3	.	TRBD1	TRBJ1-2	TGTGCCAGCAGCCGGACAGGGCAGAGTAACTATGGCTACACCTTC	CASSRTGQSNYGYTF
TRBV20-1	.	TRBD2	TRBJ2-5	TGTAGTGCTGACGGGACTAGCCGGGAGACCCAGTACTTC	CSADGTSRETQYF
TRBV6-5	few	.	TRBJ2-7	TGTGCCAGCAGTTACCGGGCCCGGGGCTCCTACGAGCAGTACTTC	CASSYRARGSYEQYF
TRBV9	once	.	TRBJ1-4	TGTGCCAGCAGCCCCCAGGGTTTACAGAATGAAAAACTGTTTTTT	CASSPQGLQNEKLFF
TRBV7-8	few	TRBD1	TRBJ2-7	TGTGCCAGCAGCTTAGATTGGAACAGGGGAGTTCTCGAGCAGTACTTC	CASSLDWNRGVLEQYF
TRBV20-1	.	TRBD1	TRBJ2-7	TGCAGTGCTAGGCCGACAGGGGGATTGGGCGAGCAGTACTTC	CSARPTGGLGEQYF
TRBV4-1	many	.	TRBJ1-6	TGCGCCAGCAGCCAAGATGAGGCCAGCTATTCACCCCTCCACTTT	CASSQDEASYSPLHF
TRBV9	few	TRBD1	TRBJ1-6	TGTGCCAGCAGCCCCGGGACAGTCCGGGGTTCACCCCTCCACTTT	CASSPGTVRGSPLHF
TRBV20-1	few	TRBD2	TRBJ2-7	TGCAGTGCTGGAAGCGGGACCTTAGCTGGGGAGCAGTACTTC	CSAGSGTLAGEQYF
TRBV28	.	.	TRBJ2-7	TGTGCCAGCACCTTGGGGGGGCGGCCCTACGAGCAGTACTTC	CASTLGGRPYEQYF
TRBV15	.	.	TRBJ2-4	TGTGCCACCAGCACACGAGGCTCAAACATTCAGTACTTC	CATSTRGSNIQYF
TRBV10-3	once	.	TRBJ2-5	TGTGCCATCAGTGAGCCGGGACCTTGGGAGACCCAGTACTTC	CAISEPGPWETQYF
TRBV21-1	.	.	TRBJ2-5	TGTGCCAGCAGCAAAGTTCATGGTCAGGGGAGTGGAGGGGGCCAAGAGACCCAGTACTTC	CASSKVHGQGSGGGQETQYF
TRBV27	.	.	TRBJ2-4	TGTGCCAGCAGTTTGATACAGGGTCATGGGGAGCAGTACTTC	CASSLIQGHGEQYF
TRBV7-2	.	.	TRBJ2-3	TGTGCCAGCAGCTTAGAACGAAAATTCACAGATACGCAGTATTTT	CASSLERKFTDTQYF
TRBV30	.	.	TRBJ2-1	TGTGCCTGGAGCGTGGGGCCCCCAAACTACAATGAGCAGTTCTTC	CAWSVGPPNYNEQFF
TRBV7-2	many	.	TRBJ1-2	TGTGCCAGCAGCTTACAGGGGTATGGCTACACCTTC	CASSLQGYGYTF
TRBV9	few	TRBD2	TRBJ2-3	TGTGCCAGCAGCGTAGTAGGGCCTAGCGGGGGAGGAGATACGCAGTATTTT	CASSVVGPSGGGDTQYF
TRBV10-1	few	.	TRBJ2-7	TGCGCCAGCAGTGAGTCGAGACGCTCGGGAAGCTACGAGCAGTACTTC	CASSESRRSGSYEQYF
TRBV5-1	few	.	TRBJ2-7	TGCGCCAGCAGCTTGGATGTATCCTTCCGCTCCTACGAGCAGTACTTC	CASSLDVSFRSYEQYF
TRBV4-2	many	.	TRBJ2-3	TGTGCCAGCAGCCTAAAAAAGGGTGGCGCCGGTGATACGCAGTATTTT	CASSLKKGGAGDTQYF
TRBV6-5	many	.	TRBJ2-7	TGTGCCAGCAGTGACAGGTCATTCTCCTACGAGCAGTACTTC	CASSDRSFSYEQYF
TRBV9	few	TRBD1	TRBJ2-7	TGTGCCAGCAGCGTAGGTCAGGGGGTCCCCTACGAGCAGTACTTC	CASSVGQGVPYEQYF
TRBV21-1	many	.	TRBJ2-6	TGTGCCAGCAGCAAAGGCTCGCGTCATGAAGGGTTCTCTGGGGCCAACGTCCTGACTTTC	CASSKGSRHEGFSGANVLTF
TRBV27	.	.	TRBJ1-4	TGTGCCAGCAGTTTATATATCCCCGCAACTAATGAAAAACTGTTTTTT	CASSLYIPATNEKLFF
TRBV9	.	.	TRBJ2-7	TGTGCCAGCAGCCCGGGACCTCGCTCCTACGAGCAGTACTTC	CASSPGPRSYEQYF
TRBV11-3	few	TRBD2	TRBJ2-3	TGTGCCAGCAGCTTAGGTGGGCCGAGGAGCGGGGGGATATCAGATACGCAGTATTTT	CASSLGGPRSGGISDTQYF
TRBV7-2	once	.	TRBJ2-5	TGTGCCAGCAGCCCCGTGGGATGGACGCGGCAAGAGACCCAGTACTTC	CASSPVGWTRQETQYF
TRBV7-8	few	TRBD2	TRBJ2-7	TGTGCCAGCAGCACCAGGCAGCGGGACCACCACGAGCAGTACTTC	CASSTRQRDHHEQYF
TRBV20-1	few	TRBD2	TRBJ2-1	TGCAGTGCTTCGACTAGCGGGAGGACAGTATCCTACAATGAGCAGTTCTTC	CSASTSGRTVSYNEQFF
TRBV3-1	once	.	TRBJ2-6	TGTGCCAGCAGCCAAAACGGGGTTTCTGGGGCCAACGTCCTGACTTTC	CASSQNGVSGANVLTF